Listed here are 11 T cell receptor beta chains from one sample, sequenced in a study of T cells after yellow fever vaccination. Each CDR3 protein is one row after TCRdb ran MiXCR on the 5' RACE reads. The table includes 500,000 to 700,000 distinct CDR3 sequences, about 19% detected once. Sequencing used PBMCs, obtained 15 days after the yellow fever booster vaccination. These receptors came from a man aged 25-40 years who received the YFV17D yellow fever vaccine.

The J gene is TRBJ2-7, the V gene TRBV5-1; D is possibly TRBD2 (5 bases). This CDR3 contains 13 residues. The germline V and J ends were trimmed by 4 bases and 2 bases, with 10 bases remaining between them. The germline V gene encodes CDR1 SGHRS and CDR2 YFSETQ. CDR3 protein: CASSPHGTYEQYF. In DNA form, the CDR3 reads TGCGCCAGCAGCCCCCACGGGACCTACGAGCAGTACTTC.

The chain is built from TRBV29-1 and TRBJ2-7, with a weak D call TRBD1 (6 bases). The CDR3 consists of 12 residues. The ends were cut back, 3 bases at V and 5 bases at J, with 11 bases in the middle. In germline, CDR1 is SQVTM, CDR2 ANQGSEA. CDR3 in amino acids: CSVDRGGDEQYF. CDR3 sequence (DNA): TGCAGCGTTGACAGGGGTGGGGACGAGCAGTACTTC.

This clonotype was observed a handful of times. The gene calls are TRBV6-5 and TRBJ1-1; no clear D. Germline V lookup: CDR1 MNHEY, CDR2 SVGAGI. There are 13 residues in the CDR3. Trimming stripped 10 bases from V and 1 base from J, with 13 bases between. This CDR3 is CATLHQPNTEAFF. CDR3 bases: TGTGCCACACTCCATCAGCCGAACACTGAAGCTTTCTTT.

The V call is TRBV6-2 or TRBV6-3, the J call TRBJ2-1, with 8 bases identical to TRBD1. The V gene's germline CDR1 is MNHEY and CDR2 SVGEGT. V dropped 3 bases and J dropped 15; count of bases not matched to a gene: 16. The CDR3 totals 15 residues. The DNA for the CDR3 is TGTGCCAGCAGTTATAATCCAGGGGGCGGTTTTTTTCCGTTCTTC. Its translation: CASSYNPGGGFFPFF.

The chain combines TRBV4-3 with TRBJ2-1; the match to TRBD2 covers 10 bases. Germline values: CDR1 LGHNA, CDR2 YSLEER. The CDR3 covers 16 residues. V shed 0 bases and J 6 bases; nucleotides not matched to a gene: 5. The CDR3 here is CASSQDSLAGLNEQFF. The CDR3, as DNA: TGCGCCAGCAGCCAAGATTCACTAGCGGGACTCAATGAGCAGTTCTTC.

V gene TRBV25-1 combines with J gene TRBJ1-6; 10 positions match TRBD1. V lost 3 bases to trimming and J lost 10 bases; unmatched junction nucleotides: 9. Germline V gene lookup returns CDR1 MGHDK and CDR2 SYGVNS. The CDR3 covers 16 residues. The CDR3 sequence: CASSDLSGTGESPLHF. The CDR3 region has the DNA TGTGCCAGCAGTGACTTATCCGGGACAGGGGAATCACCCCTCCACTTT.

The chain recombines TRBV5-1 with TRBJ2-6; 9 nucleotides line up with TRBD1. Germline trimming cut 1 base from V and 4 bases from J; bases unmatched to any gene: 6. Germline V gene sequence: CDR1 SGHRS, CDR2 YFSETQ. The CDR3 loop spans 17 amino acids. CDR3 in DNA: TGCGCCAGCAGCTTGCACGGACAGGGGACAGGGGCCAACGTCCTGACTTTC. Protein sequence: CASSLHGQGTGANVLTF.

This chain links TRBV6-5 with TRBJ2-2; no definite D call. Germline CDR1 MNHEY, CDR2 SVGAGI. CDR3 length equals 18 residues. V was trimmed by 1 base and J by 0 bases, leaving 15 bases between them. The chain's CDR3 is CASSYLRFGSTNTGELFF. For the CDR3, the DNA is TGTGCCAGCAGTTACTTGCGGTTCGGGTCGACGAACACCGGGGAGCTGTTTTTT.

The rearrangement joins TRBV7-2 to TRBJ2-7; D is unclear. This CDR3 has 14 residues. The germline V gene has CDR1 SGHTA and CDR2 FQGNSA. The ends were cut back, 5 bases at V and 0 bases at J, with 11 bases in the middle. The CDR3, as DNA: TGTGCCAGCAGCCCCCCCGGTGTCTCCTACGAGCAGTACTTC. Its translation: CASSPPGVSYEQYF.

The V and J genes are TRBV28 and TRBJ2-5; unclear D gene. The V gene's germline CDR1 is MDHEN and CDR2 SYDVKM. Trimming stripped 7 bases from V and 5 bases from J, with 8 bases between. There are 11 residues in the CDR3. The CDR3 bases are TGTGCCAGCAATACGAGGGAGACCCAGTACTTC. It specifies CASNTRETQYF.

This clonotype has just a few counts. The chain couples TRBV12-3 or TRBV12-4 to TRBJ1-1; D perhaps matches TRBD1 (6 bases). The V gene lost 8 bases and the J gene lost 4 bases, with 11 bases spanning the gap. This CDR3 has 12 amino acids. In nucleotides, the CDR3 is TGTGCCAGCCGGGGGACAATCACTGAAGCTTTCTTT. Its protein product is CASRGTITEAFF.